The 19 T cell receptor beta chains below were found in one sample sequenced in a study of cytomegalovirus exposure and HLA in healthy donors. The primer mix had 60 Vbeta and 13 Jbeta primers. Only in-frame clones appear in the TCRdb table, and some are missing; sequencing was by immunoSEQ multiplex PCR. The table includes nearly 95,000 clones, more than 70% detected once. Material: PBMCs. The receptors here all came from a woman aged 40 to 50 in good health and CMV-seronegative.

The V and J genes are TRBV28 and TRBJ1-1; no clear D. The CDR3 runs 16 residues. CDR1 MDHEN and CDR2 SYDVKM come from the germline V gene. Between the trimmed V and J ends, which lost 4 bases and 6 bases, there was a span of 21 bases. Here the CDR3 reads CASSSISRTPGAEAFF. The CDR3 DNA reads as TGTGCCAGCAGTTCCATCTCGAGGACCCCCGGGGCTGAAGCTTTCTTT.

This chain links TRBV6-6 with TRBJ1-6; perhaps TRBD1 as D (6 bases). With 4 bases removed from V and 8 bases from J, the gap between germline ends came to 15 bases. Germline CDR1 MNHNY, CDR2 SVGAGI (reference sequence). This CDR3 region has 15 residues. The CDR3 is CASSSQGSGDSPLHF. The CDR3 DNA sequence: TGTGCCAGCAGTTCACAGGGTTCTGGGGATTCACCCCTCCACTTT.

The chain joins TRBV19 to TRBJ2-1, with D perhaps TRBD1 (5 bases). This CDR3 is 16 amino acids long. Germline V gene sequence: CDR1 LNHDA, CDR2 SQIVND (reference sequence). V shed 5 bases and J shed 2 bases, with 16 bases lying between them. The CDR3 DNA reads as TGTGCCAGTAGTGTCTCCCCCCTGACAGCCTACAATGAGCAGTTCTTC. Translation gives CASSVSPLTAYNEQFF.

The genes are TRBV4-1 and TRBJ2-5, with D tentatively TRBD2 (6 bases). V lost 5 bases and J lost 4, with 14 bases in between. CDR1 is MGHRA and CDR2 is YSYEKL in the germline V gene. This CDR3 is built from 14 residues. CDR3 amino acids: CASSASGVRETQYF. The CDR3 nucleotides are TGCGCCAGCAGCGCATCGGGGGTTCGAGAGACCCAGTACTTC.

The V and J genes are TRBV7-3 and TRBJ1-2, with D maybe TRBD1 (5 bases). V was pared by 3 bases and J by 8 bases, with 16 bases between. The CDR3 runs 14 residues. Germline V gene sequence: CDR1 SGHTA, CDR2 FQGTGA. Here the CDR3 DNA reads TGTGCCAGCAGCTTGAATGGAGGGGCGGGGGGCTACACCTTC. Translation: CASSLNGGAGGYTF. Full variable domain (missing parts from reference TRBV7-3 and TRBJ1-2): GAGVSQTPSNKVTEKGKYVELRCDPISGHTALYWYRQSLGQGPEFLIYFQGTGAADDSGLPNDRFFAVRPEGSVSTLKIQRTERGDSAVYLCASSLNGGAGGYTFGSGTRLTVV.

This rearrangement joins TRBV6-1 to TRBJ2-7; D may be TRBD2 (5 bases). CDR3 size: 12 residues. The V gene lost 4 bases and the J gene lost 4 bases, with 8 bases spanning the gap. Germline V CDR1 and CDR2: MNHNS, SASEGT. The CDR3 nucleotides are TGTGCCAGCAGTGCCCGGGGATACGAGCAGTACTTC. Translating it yields CASSARGYEQYF.

The chain carries TRBV4-3 and TRBJ2-1; 12 bases line up with TRBD2. The ends lost 4 bases at V and 3 bases at J; junction bases unmatched: 4. CDR1 is LGHNA, CDR2 YSLEER, per germline. The CDR3 spans 16 residues. CDR3 protein: CASSLASGGDYNEQFF. CDR3 nucleotides: TGCGCCAGCAGCCTGGCTAGCGGGGGGGACTACAATGAGCAGTTCTTC.

The V call is TRBV4-2, the J call TRBJ2-5; tentatively, D is TRBD2 (6 bases). The CDR3 runs to 14 residues. Per germline, CDR1 LGHNA and CDR2 YNFKEQ. Trimming cost V 4 bases and J 1 base, with 10 bases left between them. This CDR3 is CASSRDGGQETQYF. Here the CDR3 DNA reads TGTGCCAGCAGCCGGGACGGGGGCCAAGAGACCCAGTACTTC.

The chain carries TRBV29-1 and TRBJ2-7; a weak D match, TRBD2 (5 bases). Germline V CDR1 and CDR2: SQVTM, ANQGSEA. The V end was cut by 5 bases, the J end by 4 bases, with 15 bases between. CDR3 length equals 13 residues. CDR3 in amino acids: CSVLLVSHYEQYF. The DNA of the CDR3 is TGCAGCGTTTTACTAGTGTCCCATTACGAGCAGTACTTC.

V and J are TRBV29-1 and TRBJ1-1; TRBD1 matches at 8 bases. Trimming at V came to 4 bases and at J to 5 bases, leaving 15 bases not matched to a gene. The CDR3 extends over 16 amino acids. Germline V gene data show CDR1 as SQVTM and CDR2 as ANQGSEA. The CDR3 DNA reads as TGCAGCGTTGGAAGGACAGGGATAGCTGGTAATACTGAAGCTTTCTTT. Translating it yields CSVGRTGIAGNTEAFF.

The chain joins TRBV19 to TRBJ1-1, with D possibly TRBD1 on 5 matching bases. Trimming left V 5 bases short and J 1 base short, with 8 bases between. CDR3 length equals 13 residues. Germline assignment: CDR1 LNHDA and CDR2 SQIVND (reference sequence). The CDR3 DNA reads as TGTGCCAGTAGTCGCCAGGGGAACACTGAAGCTTTCTTT. Translating it yields CASSRQGNTEAFF.

The chain joins TRBV18 to TRBJ2-3; TRBD2 matches 7 bases. Germline CDR1 is KGHSH and CDR2 is LQKENI. The CDR3 has 17 amino acids. V trimming: 2 bases; J trimming: 10 bases; junction bases outside the gene matches: 18. The CDR3 nucleotides are TGTGCCAGCTCACCATTCTTATCGGCTAGTGGTGCGGGAGCGCAGTATTTT. This gives the protein CASSPFLSASGAGAQYF.

The chain recombines TRBV27 with TRBJ2-5, with 9 bases fitting TRBD1. Trimming took 3 bases from V and 4 from J; bases not matched to a gene: 6. The CDR3 has 15 amino acids. Germline lookup yields CDR1 MNHEY and CDR2 SMNVEV (reference sequence). This CDR3 is CASSFGGTGLETQYF. CDR3 nucleotides: TGTGCCAGCAGTTTTGGAGGGACAGGGTTAGAGACCCAGTACTTC.

The CDR3 DNA sequence: TGTGCCAGTAGTAACACCGGGAACTCCTACGAGCAGTACTTC. This translates into CASSNTGNSYEQYF. The chain is built from TRBV19 and TRBJ2-7, with a tentative D call TRBD2 (5 bases). Trimming removed 4 bases from V and 0 bases from J, with 10 bases in between. Germline V gives CDR1 LNHDA, CDR2 SQIVND (reference sequence). The CDR3 has 14 residues.

The chain links TRBV7-9 to TRBJ1-6; TRBD1 might be the D (5 bases). CDR3 length equals 16 residues. V lost 5 bases and J 8 bases, leaving 19 bases between the germline ends. From germline, CDR1 is SEHNR and CDR2 FQNEAQ (reference sequence). The CDR3 loop reads CASSDPYYPGDSPLHF. In DNA, the CDR3 is TGTGCCAGCAGCGACCCCTATTACCCGGGGGATTCACCCCTCCACTTT.

The CDR3 bases are TGTGCCAGCAGTTACGCAGGCCGGAACACCGGGGAGCTGTTTTTT. Translated: CASSYAGRNTGELFF. The rearrangement uses TRBV2 and TRBJ2-2; D uncertain. Per the germline V gene, CDR1 is SNHLY and CDR2 is FYNNEI. The V gene lost 5 bases and the J gene lost 1 base, with 11 bases spanning the gap. CDR3 size: 15 residues.

The chain has TRBV15 and TRBJ1-6; D gene uncertain. The CDR3 contains 16 residues. Deletions cut 1 base from V and 7 bases from J, with 14 bases between. CDR1 is LNHNV, CDR2 YYDKDF, per germline (reference sequence). Here the CDR3 DNA reads TGTGCCACCAGCAGAGGAACCCAGGCGGGGAATTCACCCCTCCACTTT. As protein: CATSRGTQAGNSPLHF.

This clone was detected a few times. This sequence joins TRBV12-5 and TRBJ1-3, with D hard to call. The CDR3 is 16 residues long. Germline CDR1 is LGHNT and CDR2 is FRNRAP. V was trimmed by 0 bases and J by 3 bases, leaving 12 bases between them. The CDR3 reads CASGLVVVGGGNTIYF. The CDR3 DNA sequence: TGTGCTAGTGGTTTGGTAGTGGTCGGAGGTGGAAACACCATATATTTT.

The chain carries TRBV7-9 and TRBJ2-6; D may be TRBD2 (6 bases). This CDR3 has 16 residues. CDR1 and CDR2 from the germline V gene are SEHNR and FQNEAQ (reference sequence). V dropped 4 bases and J dropped 4 bases, with 14 bases sitting between them. The CDR3 DNA reads as TGTGCCAGCAGCTCCGGGCTGGCGGGGGGGGCCAACGTCCTGACTTTC. Encoded protein: CASSSGLAGGANVLTF.